The next 2 T cell receptor beta chains were all read from a single sample in a study of T-cell reconstitution after alpha-beta-depleted transplantation in children. A library of TCRbeta sequences, prepared with unique molecular identifiers, was generated. TCRdb re-called the PCR reads through MiXCR, storing one row per CDR3 protein. Of some 110,000 distinct CDR3 sequences in the sample, approximately 10% were seen once. The source was PBMCs, collected before TCRalphabeta/CD19-depleted stem cell transplant. The receptors derive from a boy aged 2-9 years with acute lymphoblastic leukemia, due to receive a stem cell transplant.

This clonotype was found a few times. The chain has TRBV14 and TRBJ2-1; D gene ambiguous. The CDR3 sequence is 13 residues long. Germline lookup yields CDR1 SGHDN and CDR2 FVKESK. The germline V and J ends were trimmed by 5 bases and 12 bases, with 17 bases remaining between them. The CDR3 loop is CASSFSQTTGQFF. The CDR3 DNA reads as TGTGCCAGCAGCTTTTCGCAGACGACCGGGCAGTTCTTC.

At least ten counts were recorded for this clonotype. The rearrangement joins TRBV20-1 to TRBJ2-1, with TRBD2 matching over 7 bases. Germline V CDR1 and CDR2: DFQATT, SNEGSKA (reference sequence). CDR3 length: 13 residues. The CDR3: CKAGTNKYNEQFF. In DNA form, the CDR3 reads TGCAAAGCTGGGACTAATAAATACAATGAGCAGTTCTTC.